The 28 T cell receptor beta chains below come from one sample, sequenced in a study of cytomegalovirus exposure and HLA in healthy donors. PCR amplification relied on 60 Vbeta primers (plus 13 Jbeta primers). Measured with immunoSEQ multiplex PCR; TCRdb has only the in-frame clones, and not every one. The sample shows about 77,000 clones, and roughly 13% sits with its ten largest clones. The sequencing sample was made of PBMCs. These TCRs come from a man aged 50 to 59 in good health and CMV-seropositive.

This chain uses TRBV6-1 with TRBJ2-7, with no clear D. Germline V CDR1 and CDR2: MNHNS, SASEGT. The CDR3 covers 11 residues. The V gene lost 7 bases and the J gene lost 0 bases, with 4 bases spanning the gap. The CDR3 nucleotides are TGTGCCAGCACAGACTCCTACGAGCAGTACTTC. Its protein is CASTDSYEQYF.

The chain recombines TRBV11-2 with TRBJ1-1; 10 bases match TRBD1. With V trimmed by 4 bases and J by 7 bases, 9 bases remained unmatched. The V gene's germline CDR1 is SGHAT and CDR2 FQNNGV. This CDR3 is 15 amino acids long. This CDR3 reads CASSYPGTGAFEAFF. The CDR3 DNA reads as TGTGCCAGCAGCTACCCCGGGACAGGGGCCTTTGAAGCTTTCTTT.

CDR3 loop: CAWGARGREASGYTF. CDR3 sequence (DNA): TGTGCCTGGGGGGCCCGTGGCAGGGAAGCCTCTGGCTACACCTTC. The V and J genes are TRBV30 and TRBJ1-2; possible D gene TRBD1, 5 bases. CDR1 and CDR2 from the germline V gene are GTSNPN and SVGIG (reference sequence). V gave up 5 bases and J gave up 7 bases, with 23 bases separating them. The CDR3 has 15 amino acids.

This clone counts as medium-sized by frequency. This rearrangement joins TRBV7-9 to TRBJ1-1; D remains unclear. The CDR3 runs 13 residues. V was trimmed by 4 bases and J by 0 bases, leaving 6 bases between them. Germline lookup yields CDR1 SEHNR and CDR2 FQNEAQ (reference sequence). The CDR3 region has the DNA TGTGCCAGCAGCTCTAGCATGAACACTGAAGCTTTCTTT. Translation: CASSSSMNTEAFF.

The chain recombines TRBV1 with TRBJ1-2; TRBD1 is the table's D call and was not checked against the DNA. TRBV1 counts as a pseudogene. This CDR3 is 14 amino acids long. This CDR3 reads CTSSQLGAAPGYTF. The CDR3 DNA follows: TGCACCAGCAGCCAACTAGGGGCCGCGCCTGGCTACACCTTC.

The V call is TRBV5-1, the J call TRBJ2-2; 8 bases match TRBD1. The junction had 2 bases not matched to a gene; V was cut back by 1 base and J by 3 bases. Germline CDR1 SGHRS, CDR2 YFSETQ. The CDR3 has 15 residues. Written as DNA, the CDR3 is TGCGCCAGCAGCTTGATGACAGGGGACACCGGGGAGCTGTTTTTT. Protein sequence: CASSLMTGDTGELFF.

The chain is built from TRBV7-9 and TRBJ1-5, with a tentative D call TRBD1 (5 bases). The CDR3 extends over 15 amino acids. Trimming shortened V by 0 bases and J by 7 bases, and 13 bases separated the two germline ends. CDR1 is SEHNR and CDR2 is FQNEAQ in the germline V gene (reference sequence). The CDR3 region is CASSLATGPGQPQHF. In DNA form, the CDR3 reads TGTGCCAGCAGCTTAGCAACGGGCCCAGGGCAGCCCCAGCATTTT.

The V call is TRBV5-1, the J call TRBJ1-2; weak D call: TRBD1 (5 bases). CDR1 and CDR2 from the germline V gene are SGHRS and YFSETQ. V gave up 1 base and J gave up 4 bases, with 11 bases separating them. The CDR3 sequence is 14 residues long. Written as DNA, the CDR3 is TGCGCCAGCAGCTTGTCAGGGCCCCTCTATGGCTACACCTTC. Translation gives CASSLSGPLYGYTF.

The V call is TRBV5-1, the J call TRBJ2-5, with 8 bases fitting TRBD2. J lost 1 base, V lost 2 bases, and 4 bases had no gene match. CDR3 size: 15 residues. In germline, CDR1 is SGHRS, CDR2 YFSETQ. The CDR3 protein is CASSLGGGTQETQYF. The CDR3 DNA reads TGCGCCAGCAGCTTAGGCGGGGGGACCCAAGAGACCCAGTACTTC.

In DNA form, the CDR3 reads TGTGCCAGCAGCCTTCCCGGACAGGAGACTGAAGCTTTCTTT. This gives the protein CASSLPGQETEAFF. The chain employs TRBV7-9 and TRBJ1-1, with 7 bases fitting TRBD1. J lost 5 bases, V lost 5 bases, and 8 bases had no gene match. Germline CDR1 is SEHNR and CDR2 is FQNEAQ (reference sequence). The CDR3 is 14 residues long.

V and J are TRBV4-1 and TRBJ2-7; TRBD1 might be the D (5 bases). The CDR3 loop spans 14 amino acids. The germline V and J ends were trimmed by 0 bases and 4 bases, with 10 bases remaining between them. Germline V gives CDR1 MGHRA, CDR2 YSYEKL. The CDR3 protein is CASSQEDTLYEQYF. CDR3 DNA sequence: TGCGCCAGCAGCCAAGAGGACACCCTTTACGAGCAGTACTTC.

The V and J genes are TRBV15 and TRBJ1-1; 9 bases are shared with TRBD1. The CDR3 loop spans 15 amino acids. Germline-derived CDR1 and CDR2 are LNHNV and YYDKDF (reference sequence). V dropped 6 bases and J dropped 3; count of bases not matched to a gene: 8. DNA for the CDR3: TGTGCCACCAGTCCCTATCGACAGGGGGACACTGAAGCTTTCTTT. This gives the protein CATSPYRQGDTEAFF.

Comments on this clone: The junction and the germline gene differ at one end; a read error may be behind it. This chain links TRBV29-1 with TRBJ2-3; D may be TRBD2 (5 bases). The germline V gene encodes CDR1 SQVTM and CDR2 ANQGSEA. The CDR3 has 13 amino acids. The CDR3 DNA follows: TGCAGCGTTCGTGCGGGTAGCACAGATGCGCAGTATTTT. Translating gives CSVRAGSTDAQYF.

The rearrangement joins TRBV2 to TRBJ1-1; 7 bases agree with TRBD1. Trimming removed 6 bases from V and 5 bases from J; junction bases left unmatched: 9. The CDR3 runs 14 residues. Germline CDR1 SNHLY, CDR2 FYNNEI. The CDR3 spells CASSSYQGVTEAFF. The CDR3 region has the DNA TGTGCCAGCAGCTCATACCAGGGGGTGACTGAAGCTTTCTTT.

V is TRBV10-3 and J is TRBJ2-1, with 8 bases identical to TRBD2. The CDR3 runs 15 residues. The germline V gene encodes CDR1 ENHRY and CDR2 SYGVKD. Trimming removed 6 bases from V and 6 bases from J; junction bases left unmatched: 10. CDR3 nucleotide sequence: TGTGCCATCAGGGCCGTTAGCGGGGTTCGCAATGAGCAGTTCTTC. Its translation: CAIRAVSGVRNEQFF.

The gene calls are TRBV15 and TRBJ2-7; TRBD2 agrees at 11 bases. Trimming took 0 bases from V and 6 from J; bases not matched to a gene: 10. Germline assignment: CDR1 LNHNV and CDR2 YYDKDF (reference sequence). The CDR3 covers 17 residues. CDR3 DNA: TGTGCCACCAGCAGAGAGGAAACTAGCGGGAGAATCAGCGAGCAGTACTTC. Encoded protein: CATSREETSGRISEQYF.

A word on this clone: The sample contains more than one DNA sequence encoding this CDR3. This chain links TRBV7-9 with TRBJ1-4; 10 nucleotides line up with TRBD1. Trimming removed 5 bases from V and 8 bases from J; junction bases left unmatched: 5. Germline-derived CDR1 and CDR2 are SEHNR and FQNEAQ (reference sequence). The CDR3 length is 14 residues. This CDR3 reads CASSLGTGDEKLFF. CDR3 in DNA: TGTGCCAGCAGCCTCGGGACAGGGGACGAAAAACTGTTTTTT.

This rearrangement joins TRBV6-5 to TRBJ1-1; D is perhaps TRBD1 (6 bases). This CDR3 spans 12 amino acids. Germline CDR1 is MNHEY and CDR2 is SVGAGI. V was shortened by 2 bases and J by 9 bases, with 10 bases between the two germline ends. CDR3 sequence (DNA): TGTGCCAGCAGTTACCGGGGGGGGCAAGCTTTCTTT. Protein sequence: CASSYRGGQAFF.

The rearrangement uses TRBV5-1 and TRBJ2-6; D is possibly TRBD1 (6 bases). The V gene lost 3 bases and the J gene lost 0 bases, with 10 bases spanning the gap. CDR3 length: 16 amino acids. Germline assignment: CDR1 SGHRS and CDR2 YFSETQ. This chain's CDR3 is CASSSTGISGANVLTF. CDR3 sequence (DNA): TGCGCCAGCAGCTCCACAGGGATCTCTGGGGCCAACGTCCTGACTTTC.

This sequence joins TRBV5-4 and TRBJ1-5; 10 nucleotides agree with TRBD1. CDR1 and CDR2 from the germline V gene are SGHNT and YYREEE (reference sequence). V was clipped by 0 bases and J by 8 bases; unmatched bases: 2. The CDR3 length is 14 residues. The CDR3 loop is CASSLGTGGEPQHF. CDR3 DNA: TGTGCCAGCAGCTTGGGGACAGGGGGGGAGCCCCAGCATTTT.

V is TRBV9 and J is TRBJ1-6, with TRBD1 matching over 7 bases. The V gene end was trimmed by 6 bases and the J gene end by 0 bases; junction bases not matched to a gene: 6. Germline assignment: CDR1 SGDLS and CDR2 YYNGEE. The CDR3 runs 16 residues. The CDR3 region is CASTPGQSSYNSPLHF. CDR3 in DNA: TGTGCCAGCACCCCGGGACAGAGCTCCTATAATTCACCCCTCCACTTT.

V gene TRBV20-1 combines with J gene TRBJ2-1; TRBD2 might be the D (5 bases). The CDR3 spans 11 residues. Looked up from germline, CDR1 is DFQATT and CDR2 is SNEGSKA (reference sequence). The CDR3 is CSGNGYNEQFF. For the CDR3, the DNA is TGCAGCGGGAACGGGTACAATGAGCAGTTCTTC.

As DNA, the CDR3 is TGTGCTAGTGGTTTGGTACTAAGGTACACCGGGGAGCTGTTTTTT. Translation: CASGLVLRYTGELFF. J is TRBJ2-2 and V is TRBV12-5; D unclear. The germline V gene encodes CDR1 LGHNT and CDR2 FRNRAP. V was cut by 0 bases and J by 3 bases, with 8 bases left in between. This CDR3 region has 15 residues. Full variable domain (remainder filled in from reference TRBV12-5 and TRBJ2-2): DARVTQTPRHKVTEMGQEVTMRCQPILGHNTVFWYRQTMMQGLELLAYFRNRAPLDDSGMPKDRFSAEMPDATLATLKIQPSEPRDSAVYFCASGLVLRYTGELFFGEGSRLTVL.

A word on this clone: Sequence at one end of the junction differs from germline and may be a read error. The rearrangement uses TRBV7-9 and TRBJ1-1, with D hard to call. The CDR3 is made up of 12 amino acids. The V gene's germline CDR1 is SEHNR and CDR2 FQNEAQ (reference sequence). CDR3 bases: TGTGCCAGCAGATCGAGGGTTCCTGAGGCTTTCTTT. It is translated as CASRSRVPEAFF.

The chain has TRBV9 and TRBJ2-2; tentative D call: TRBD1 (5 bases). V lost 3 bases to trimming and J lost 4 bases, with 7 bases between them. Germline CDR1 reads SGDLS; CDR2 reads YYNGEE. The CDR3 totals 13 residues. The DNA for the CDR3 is TGTGCCAGCAGCGGCAGGGTCACCGGGGAGCTGTTTTTT. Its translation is CASSGRVTGELFF.

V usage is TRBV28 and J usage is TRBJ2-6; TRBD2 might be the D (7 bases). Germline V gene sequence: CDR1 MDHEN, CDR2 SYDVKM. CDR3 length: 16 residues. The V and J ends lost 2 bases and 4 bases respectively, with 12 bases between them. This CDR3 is CASSLAGALGANVLTF. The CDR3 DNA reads TGTGCCAGCAGTTTAGCGGGGGCGCTGGGGGCCAACGTCCTGACTTTC.

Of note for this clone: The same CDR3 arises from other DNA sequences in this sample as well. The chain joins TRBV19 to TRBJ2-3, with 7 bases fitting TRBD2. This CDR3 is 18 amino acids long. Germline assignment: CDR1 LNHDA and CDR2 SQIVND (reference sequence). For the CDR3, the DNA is TGTGTCCCTAGCAAGTTGGAGGGTCTAGCGGTTAGCACAGATACGCAGTATTTT. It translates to CVPSKLEGLAVSTDTQYF.

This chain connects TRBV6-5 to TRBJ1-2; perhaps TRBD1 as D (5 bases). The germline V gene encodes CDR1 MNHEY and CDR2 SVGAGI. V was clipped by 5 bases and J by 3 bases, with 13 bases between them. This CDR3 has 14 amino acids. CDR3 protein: CASSRQDKDYGYTF. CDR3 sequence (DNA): TGTGCCAGCAGTCGTCAGGACAAGGACTATGGCTACACCTTC.